The following is a T cell receptor (beta chain) sequence with its context. The PCR had 60 Vbeta and 13 Jbeta primers. TCRdb's copy holds only in-frame clones and misses some; the assay was immunoSEQ multiplex PCR. Among over 90,000 clones listed, about 70% were seen once. The entry originates in a study of cytomegalovirus exposure and HLA in healthy donors. The material sequenced was PBMCs. The clonotype comes from a female donor in good health and CMV-seropositive.

The CDR3 sequence is CASSQDRTVGNEQFF. The CDR3 DNA follows: TGTGCCAGCAGCCAAGATAGGACTGTCGGGAATGAGCAGTTCTTC. The chain combines TRBV14 with TRBJ2-1; the D gene is possibly TRBD2 (5 bases). This CDR3 spans 15 amino acids. Trimming shortened V by 0 bases and J by 7 bases, and 13 bases separated the two germline ends. Germline V gene data show CDR1 as SGHDN and CDR2 as FVKESK.